Listed below are T cell receptor beta chains from one sample, sequenced in a study of OX40 agonist ivuxolimab in advanced cancers. The repertoire was sequenced with immunoSEQ multiplex PCR; TCRdb's copy has only in-frame clones and lacks some. This sample has some 95,000 clones; around 88% occur once, and the top ten carry about 0.5%. The starting material was CD4+ or CD8+ T cells sorted from blood, obtained in a trial of the OX40 agonist ivuxolimab. The receptors originated from an adult with an advanced solid tumor such as melanoma, head and neck, liver or kidney cancer. The CDR3 runs from the conserved cysteine through the conserved F or W. D genes are given only for firm matches. Expanded clones are given a class, and other clones once, few, many or no size at all.

>TRBV9|-|TRBJ2-3|-
CASSPGLAPDTQYF
TGTGCCAGCAGCCCCGGGCTGGCCCCAGATACGCAGTATTTT
>TRBV4-2|-|TRBJ1-3|-
CASSPYSHSGNTIYF
TGTGCCAGCAGCCCCTACTCCCACTCTGGAAACACCATATATTTT
>TRBV6-1|-|TRBJ2-5|-
CASRGLLWETQYF
TGTGCCAGCAGGGGCCTGTTGTGGGAGACCCAGTACTTC
>TRBV2|-|TRBJ2-3|-
CASMFDRSTDTQYF
TGTGCCAGCATGTTTGACAGGAGCACAGATACGCAGTATTTT
>TRBV28|-|TRBJ1-4|-
CASVYSTATNEKLFF
TGTGCCAGCGTGTATTCGACGGCAACTAATGAAAAACTGTTTTTT
>TRBV29-1|-|TRBJ2-1|TRBD1
CSVAWTGGEDEQFF
TGCAGCGTTGCATGGACAGGGGGCGAAGATGAGCAGTTCTTC
>TRBV5-6|-|TRBJ2-5|-
CASSVTGTPLKTQYF
TGTGCCAGCAGCGTGACCGGGACTCCCCTTAAGACCCAGTACTTC
>TRBV9|-|TRBJ2-2|-
CASSVRIYGELFF
TGTGCCAGCAGCGTAAGGATTTACGGGGAGCTGTTTTTT
>TRBV6-6|-|TRBJ2-7|TRBD2
CASMGGGEYEQYF
TGTGCCAGTATGGGCGGGGGAGAGTACGAGCAGTACTTC
>TRBV14|once|TRBJ2-5|-
CASSPEKSRFQETQYF
TGTGCCAGCAGTCCCGAGAAATCCCGATTCCAAGAGACCCAGTACTTC
>TRBV10-2|-|TRBJ2-1|-
CASLVGYYNEQFF
TGCGCCAGCTTAGTGGGATATTACAATGAGCAGTTCTTC
>TRBV4-1|once|TRBJ2-1|-
CASSLLGGRNEQFF
TGCGCCAGCAGCCTCTTGGGGGGGCGAAATGAGCAGTTCTTC
>TRBV19|-|TRBJ1-1|TRBD1
CASSIVTGLTFF
TGTGCCAGTAGTATAGTGACAGGGTTGACTTTCTTT
>TRBV7-3|-|TRBJ2-2|TRBD1
CASSFKGQGTTGELFF
TGTGCCAGCAGCTTTAAGGGACAGGGGACGACCGGGGAGCTGTTTTTT
>TRBV29-1|-|TRBJ2-7|TRBD1
CSTPCPGQGCF
TGCAGCACCCCCTGCCCGGGACAGGGGTGCTTC
>TRBV27|-|TRBJ1-2|-
CATSRQLDYGYTF
TGTGCCACCTCAAGGCAGCTAGACTATGGCTACACCTTC
>TRBV7-3|few|TRBJ2-3|-
CASSVGVDTDTQYF
TGTGCCAGCAGCGTTGGAGTTGACACAGATACGCAGTATTTT
>TRBV6-5|once|TRBJ2-2|-
CASSYLGWGGELFF
TGTGCCAGCAGTTACTTGGGATGGGGCGGGGAGCTGTTTTTT
>TRBV2|once|TRBJ2-1|-
CASSVFGNEQFF
TGTGCCAGCAGTGTTTTTGGCAATGAGCAGTTCTTC
>TRBV7-2|-|TRBJ2-7|-
CASSLGVGTIGYEQYF
TGTGCCAGCAGCTTAGGGGTGGGTACGATCGGCTACGAGCAGTACTTC
>TRBV18|once|TRBJ2-1|-
CASSRDGTLRGNEQFF
TGTGCCAGCTCACGCGACGGGACTCTACGTGGGAATGAGCAGTTCTTC
>TRBV7-2|-|TRBJ2-7|-
CASSPGRRLYEQYF
TGTGCCAGCAGCCCGGGACGGAGATTATACGAGCAGTACTTC
>TRBV9|-|TRBJ1-5|-
CASSAPRDSNQPQHF
TGTGCCAGCAGCGCCCCCCGGGACAGCAATCAGCCCCAGCATTTT
>TRBV7-3|-|TRBJ2-6|TRBD1
CASKGDSLSGANVLTF
TGTGCCAGCAAGGGGGACAGTCTCTCTGGGGCCAACGTCCTGACTTTC
>TRBV10-2|once|TRBJ2-7|TRBD1
CASRGTGGGYEQYF
TGCGCCAGCAGGGGGACAGGGGGCGGCTACGAGCAGTACTTC
>TRBV6-5|-|TRBJ1-3|-
CASSGGQSKRDTIYF
TGTGCCAGCAGCGGAGGACAGTCGAAAAGGGACACCATATATTTT
>TRBV7-2|-|TRBJ2-7|-
CASSPPESPYEQYF
TGTGCCAGCAGCCCCCCTGAGAGTCCCTACGAGCAGTACTTC
>TRBV5-1|-|TRBJ2-3|-
CASRRLGLGDTQYF
TGCGCCAGCAGGCGTTTAGGCCTGGGAGATACGCAGTATTTT
>TRBV18|-|TRBJ1-2|-
CASSSNYGYTF
TGTGCCAGCTCATCGAACTATGGCTACACCTTC
>TRBV5-1|-|TRBJ1-4|-
CASSRGVPATNEKLFF
TGCGCCAGCAGCCGGGGGGTGCCTGCAACTAATGAAAAACTGTTTTTT
>TRBV9|-|TRBJ1-5|-
CASSVGGELSNQPQHF
TGTGCCAGCAGCGTAGGGGGGGAGCTTAGCAATCAGCCCCAGCATTTT
>TRBV7-2|-|TRBJ2-1|-
CASSLSYGGPYEQFF
TGTGCCAGCAGCTTATCGTACGGGGGGCCATATGAGCAGTTCTTC
>TRBV18|-|TRBJ1-5|-
CASSPMGGVLHF
TGTGCCAGCTCTCCCATGGGGGGTGTGTTACATTTT
>TRBV29-1|-|TRBJ1-3|-
CSVTGRAGNTIYF
TGCAGCGTCACAGGTCGCGCTGGAAACACCATATATTTT
>TRBV21-1|few|TRBJ2-7|-
CASKGTEFYEQYF
TGTGCCAGCAAGGGGACAGAATTCTACGAGCAGTACTTC
>TRBV18|-|TRBJ1-1|-
CASSPMRDGNTEAFF
TGTGCCAGCTCACCAATGCGGGATGGCAACACTGAAGCTTTCTTT
>TRBV14|few|TRBJ1-2|-
CASSQALYSGSPFVYGYTF
TGTGCCAGCAGCCAAGCCCTCTATTCAGGGAGTCCATTTGTCTATGGCTACACCTTC
>TRBV19|-|TRBJ2-1|TRBD1
CASSPTGGPEQFF
TGTGCCAGTAGTCCGACAGGGGGACCTGAGCAGTTCTTC
>TRBV28|-|TRBJ2-5|-
CASSSTVGLQETQYF
TGTGCCAGCAGTTCGACAGTGGGGCTTCAAGAGACCCAGTACTTC
>TRBV5-8|-|TRBJ1-2|-
CASSSSLVYGYTF
TGTGCCAGCAGCTCCAGCCTCGTCTATGGCTACACCTTC
>TRBV11-2|-|TRBJ2-7|-
CASSLIQEGVLRAYEQYF
TGTGCCAGCAGCTTAATACAGGAGGGGGTCTTGAGGGCCTACGAGCAGTACTTC
>TRBV2|-|TRBJ1-4|TRBD1
CASSDRAGGEKLFF
TGTGCCAGCAGTGATCGGGCAGGGGGTGAAAAACTGTTTTTT